This TCR beta chain is from a study of shared clonotypes between healthy human individuals. Study-level background: Every donor yielded three CD4 naive, three CD4 memory, two CD8 naive and one CD8 memory plate.

TCRdb's copy holds only in-frame clones and misses some; the assay was immunoSEQ multiplex PCR. The repertoire has about 1 million clones, approximately 76% of them found once; the top ten carry 1.2% to 1.5%. Note on this clone: Its specificity is not known.

Study-level points and caveats: A reduction in generation probabilities was seen for non-shared clonotypes relative to those shared by all four donors. Some naive CD4 clonotypes, 4.5% to 5.5%, turned up in common across several donors.

Trimming removed 6 bases at V and 5 bases at J, with 16 bases between. The length of the CDR3 is 13 residues. Germline V lookup: CDR1 SQVTM, CDR2 ANQGSEA. Recent vaccinations or acute infections were absent in the healthy HIV-negative adult donors. The sequence derives from a young man in good health. The genes are TRBV29-1 and TRBJ2-5; D might be TRBD1 or TRBD2, each matching 5 bases. Sample: memory CD4+ T cells sorted from blood. Noted subset: CD45RA-negative fraction. The CDR3 loop is CSVVRGVPETQYF. The CDR3 DNA is TGCAGCGTAGTAAGGGGAGTTCCGGAGACCCAGTACTTC.